This T cell receptor beta chain was sequenced during a study of T-cell reconstitution after alpha-beta-depleted transplantation in children. Germline V gene data show CDR1 as DFQATT and CDR2 as SNEGSKA (reference sequence). Trimming cost V 3 bases and J 6 bases, with 15 bases left between them. The CDR3 runs 13 residues. Findings and limits, study-wide: Hyperexpanded clones declined; after one year, newly produced T cells mostly supplied diversity.

A TCRbeta library incorporating unique molecular identifiers was prepared. TCRdb independently ran MiXCR on the PCR reads; one entry per CDR3 protein. The sample yields roughly 570,000 distinct CDR3 sequences, more than 20% seen once. The sample holds a few counts of this clonotype. The antigen is unknown. The sample was PBMCs, taken before TCRalphabeta/CD19-depleted stem cell transplant. The chain employs TRBV20-1 and TRBJ2-7, with D perhaps matching TRBD2 (5 bases). This receptor was obtained from a boy under three years old with Wiskott-Aldrich syndrome, due to receive a stem cell transplant. The CDR3 coding sequence is TGCAGTGCTAGTTCTTACCTAGCCGTCGAGCAGTACTTC. Amino acids: CSASSYLAVEQYF.